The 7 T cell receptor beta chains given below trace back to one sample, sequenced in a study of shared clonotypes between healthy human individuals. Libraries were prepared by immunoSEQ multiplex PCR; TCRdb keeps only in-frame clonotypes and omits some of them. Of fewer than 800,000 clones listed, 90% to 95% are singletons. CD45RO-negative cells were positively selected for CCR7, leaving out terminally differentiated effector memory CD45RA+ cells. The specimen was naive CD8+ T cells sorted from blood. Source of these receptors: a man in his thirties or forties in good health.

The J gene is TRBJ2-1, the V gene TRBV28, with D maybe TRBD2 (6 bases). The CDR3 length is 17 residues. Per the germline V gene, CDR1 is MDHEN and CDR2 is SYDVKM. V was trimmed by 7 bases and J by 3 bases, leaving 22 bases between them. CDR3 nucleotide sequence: TGTGCCAGCACCATCCGGCCATTGGAGGGACTCTACAATGAGCAGTTCTTC. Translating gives CASTIRPLEGLYNEQFF.

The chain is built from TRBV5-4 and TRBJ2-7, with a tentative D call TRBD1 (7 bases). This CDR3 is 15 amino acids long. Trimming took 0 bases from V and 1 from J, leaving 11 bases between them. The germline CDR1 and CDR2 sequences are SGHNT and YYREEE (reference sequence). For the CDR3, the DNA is TGTGCCAGCAGCTTGGGCAGGGGGGCTTCCTACGAGCAGTACTTC. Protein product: CASSLGRGASYEQYF. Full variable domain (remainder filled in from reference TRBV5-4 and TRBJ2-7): ETGVTQSPTHLIKTRGQQVTLRCSSQSGHNTVSWYQQALGQGPQFIFQYYREEENGRGNFPPRFSGLQFPNYSSELNVNALELDDSALYLCASSLGRGASYEQYFGPGTRLTVT.

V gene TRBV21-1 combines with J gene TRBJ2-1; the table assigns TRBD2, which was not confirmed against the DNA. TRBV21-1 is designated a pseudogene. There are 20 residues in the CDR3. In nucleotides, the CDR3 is TGTGCCAGCAGCTTAACAGGCGGGAGGGCCCTCGACCTCTCCTACAATGAGCAGTTCTTC. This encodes CASSLTGGRALDLSYNEQFF.

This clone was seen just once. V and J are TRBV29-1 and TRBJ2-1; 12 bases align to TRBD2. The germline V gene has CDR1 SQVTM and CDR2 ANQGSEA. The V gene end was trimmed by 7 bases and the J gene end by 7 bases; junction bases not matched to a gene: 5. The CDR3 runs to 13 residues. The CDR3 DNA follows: TGCAGCGGAGAAGGACTAGCGGGAAATGAGCAGTTCTTC. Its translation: CSGEGLAGNEQFF.

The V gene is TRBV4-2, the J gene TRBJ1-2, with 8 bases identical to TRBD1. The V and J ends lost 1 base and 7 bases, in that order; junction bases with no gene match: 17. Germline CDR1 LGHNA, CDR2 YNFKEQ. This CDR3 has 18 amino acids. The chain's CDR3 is CASSQVRLDRESVGGYTF. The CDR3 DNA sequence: TGTGCCAGCAGCCAAGTAAGGCTGGACAGGGAAAGTGTGGGTGGCTACACCTTC.

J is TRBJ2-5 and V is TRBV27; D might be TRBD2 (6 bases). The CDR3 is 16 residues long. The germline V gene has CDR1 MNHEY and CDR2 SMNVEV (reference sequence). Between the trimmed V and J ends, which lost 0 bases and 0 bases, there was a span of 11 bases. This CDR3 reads CASSLSGGDYQETQYF. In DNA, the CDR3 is TGTGCCAGCAGTTTATCGGGTGGGGACTACCAAGAGACCCAGTACTTC.

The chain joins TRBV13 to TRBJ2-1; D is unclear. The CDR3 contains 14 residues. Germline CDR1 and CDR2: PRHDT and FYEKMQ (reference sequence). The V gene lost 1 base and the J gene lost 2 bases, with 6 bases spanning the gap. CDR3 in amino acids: CASSLARTYNEQFF. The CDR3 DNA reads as TGTGCCAGCAGCTTAGCCCGAACCTACAATGAGCAGTTCTTC.